This TCR beta chain stems from a study of OX40 agonist ivuxolimab in advanced cancers. The overall study: Partial responses, seen in three patients, involved one hepatocellular carcinoma and two cutaneous melanomas.

Per the germline V gene, CDR1 is MGHRA and CDR2 is YSYEKL. V lost 3 bases and J 3 bases, leaving 20 bases between the germline ends. This CDR3 has 18 amino acids. Patients were excluded for autoimmune disease history or systemic immunosuppression. Worth noting for this clone: As yet, its antigen is unknown.

Study-level findings and limits: CD4+ T cells averaged fewer expanded clones than CD8+ T cells. The study did not work out the antigen specificity of the expanded peripheral T cells.

The table came from immunoSEQ multiplex PCR; TCRdb's copy has only in-frame clones and leaves some out. The sample yields about 36,000 clones, 70% to 85% seen once. The V call is TRBV4-1, the J call TRBJ2-2; no reliable D call. The input for sequencing was CD4+ or CD8+ T cells sorted from blood, taken in a trial of the OX40 agonist ivuxolimab. The receptor's source is an adult with an advanced solid tumor such as melanoma, head and neck, liver or kidney cancer. CDR3 nucleotides: TGCGCCAGCAGCCATAATAAAGGCGGAGACGTTTACACCGGGGAGCTGTTTTTT. As protein: CASSHNKGGDVYTGELFF.